This T cell receptor beta chain was observed in a study of shared clonotypes between healthy human individuals. Positively selected for CCR7, the CD45RO-negative cells used as naive CD8 cells excluded terminally differentiated effector memory CD45RA+ cells. This CDR3 spans 17 amino acids. Germline V CDR1 and CDR2: MGHDK, SYGVNS. V lost 3 bases and J lost 0, with 18 bases in between. TCRdb's table, derived via immunoSEQ multiplex PCR, lists solely in-frame clones and lacks some. The sample comprises over 750,000 clones, about 96% of which are singletons, and around 0.25% rests with the top ten. The chain employs TRBV25-1 and TRBJ2-7; D ambiguous. This TCR derives from a man younger than 45 in good health. Specimen: naive CD8+ T cells sorted from blood. The CDR3 is CASSDPPGQFISYEQYF. Written as DNA, the CDR3 is TGTGCCAGCAGTGATCCCCCCGGGCAGTTTATCTCCTACGAGCAGTACTTC.